Each of the 29 T cell receptor beta chains below was sequenced from the same sample in a study of blood T cell repertoires in COVID-19 (dated by TCRdb to 2020 to 2022). Library preparation employed the immunoSEQ multiplex PCR assay. TCRdb mirrors the immuneACCESS table, restricted to in-frame sequences. Some clones are absent from its copies; in checked studies, under half trace to an unresolved V gene, and the reason for the others is unknown. This sample lists about 220,000 clones; approximately 84% were detected once. About 15% of the sample lies in the top ten. Sample: PBMCs or T cells enriched from blood (not recorded which). Receptors originate from a man between 35 and 55 years old who had recovered from COVID-19.

This clone came up a few times. The V call is TRBV5-1, the J call TRBJ1-5; possibly TRBD1 for D (5 bases). CDR1 SGHRS and CDR2 YFSETQ come from the germline V gene. This CDR3 has 15 residues. V was shortened by 1 base and J by 3 bases, with 11 bases between the two germline ends. The CDR3 nucleotides are TGCGCCAGCAGCTTGCTAGGGGATAACAATCAGCCCCAGCATTTT. As protein: CASSLLGDNNQPQHF.

The chain employs TRBV5-1 and TRBJ2-1, with 7 nucleotides matching TRBD2. The V and J ends lost 5 bases and 4 bases, in that order; junction bases with no gene match: 3. Germline loops: CDR1 SGHRS, CDR2 YFSETQ. The CDR3 spans 13 residues. The CDR3 region is CASRSGEYNEQFF. In nucleotides, the CDR3 is TGCGCCAGCAGAAGCGGGGAATACAATGAGCAGTTCTTC. The whole variable domain, remainder taken from reference TRBV5-1 and TRBJ2-1, is KAGVTQTPRYLIKTRGQQVTLSCSPISGHRSVSWYQQTPGQGLQFLFEYFSETQRNKGNFPGRFSGRQFSNSRSEMNVSTLELGDSALYLCASRSGEYNEQFFGPGTRLTVL.

This sequence joins TRBV19 and TRBJ1-2, with a tentative D call TRBD1 (6 bases). Trimming stripped 6 bases from V and 6 bases from J, with 14 bases between. Germline values: CDR1 LNHDA, CDR2 SQIVND (reference sequence). This CDR3 region has 13 residues. The CDR3 DNA is TGTGCCAGTAGCCCCGTCGGGGGGCATGGCTACACCTTC. Residues: CASSPVGGHGYTF.

This chain joins TRBV7-2 and TRBJ1-3; no clear D gene. The length of the CDR3 is 16 residues. Germline CDR1 and CDR2: SGHTA and FQGNSA. V lost 5 bases, J lost 0 bases, and 14 bases lay in between. The CDR3 loop is CASSPRGSISGNTIYF. Written as DNA, the CDR3 is TGTGCCAGCAGCCCCCGCGGGTCCATCTCTGGAAACACCATATATTTT.

The chain links TRBV11-1 to TRBJ2-2, with D possibly being TRBD1 (5 bases). V was shortened by 1 base and J by 8 bases, with 11 bases between the two germline ends. The length of the CDR3 is 14 residues. CDR1 SGHAT and CDR2 FQDESV come from the germline V gene (reference sequence). The DNA of the CDR3 is TGTGCCAGCAGCTTAGAAGGGGCTCCAGGGGAGCTGTTTTTT. Protein: CASSLEGAPGELFF.

This clone appeared once. This chain connects TRBV30 to TRBJ1-6; 7 bases agree with TRBD1. The V gene's germline CDR1 is GTSNPN and CDR2 SVGIG (reference sequence). The CDR3 extends over 16 amino acids. With V trimmed by 0 bases and J by 4 bases, 6 bases remained unmatched. The CDR3 region has the DNA TGTGCCTGGAGTGTGGAGGGGGCCAAGTATAATTCACCCCTCCACTTT. Protein sequence: CAWSVEGAKYNSPLHF.

The gene calls are TRBV18 and TRBJ2-5, with D maybe TRBD1 (5 bases). The CDR3 runs to 12 residues. Germline CDR1 and CDR2: KGHSH and LQKENI. V shed 2 bases and J shed 10 bases, with 11 bases lying between them. CDR3 sequence: CASSPLQDDQYF. The CDR3 DNA sequence: TGTGCCAGCTCACCATTACAGGACGACCAGTACTTC.

This clone was observed once. The V and J genes are TRBV10-2 and TRBJ1-4, with 8 bases lining up with TRBD1. The CDR3 is made up of 13 amino acids. CDR1 is WSHSY and CDR2 is SAAADI in the germline V gene. CDR3 amino acids: CATRSQGAEKLFF. CDR3 nucleotide sequence: TGCGCGACCAGGAGCCAGGGGGCGGAAAAACTGTTTTTT.

The chain employs TRBV28 and TRBJ2-2; D is possibly TRBD2 (5 bases). Germline CDR1 and CDR2: MDHEN and SYDVKM. Trimming removed 2 bases from V and 6 bases from J, with 10 bases in between. This CDR3 contains 14 residues. The CDR3 region has the DNA TGTGCCAGCAGTTTAGCGATAGCGTCCGGGGAGCTGTTTTTT. It is translated as CASSLAIASGELFF.

The gene calls are TRBV9 and TRBJ2-2; possible D gene TRBD1, 6 bases. This CDR3 is 17 amino acids long. Germline values: CDR1 SGDLS, CDR2 YYNGEE. Trimming pared 0 bases from V and 5 bases from J, leaving 17 bases between. CDR3 residues: CASSVAQIRGGTGELFF. DNA of the CDR3: TGTGCCAGCAGCGTAGCCCAAATAAGAGGGGGAACCGGGGAGCTGTTTTTT.

The chain's CDR3 is CASSLRGTGQFF. DNA of the CDR3: TGTGCCAGCAGCTTAAGGGGTACAGGGCAGTTCTTC. The rearrangement uses TRBV7-9 and TRBJ2-1; perhaps TRBD1 as D (5 bases). Deletions cut 2 bases from V and 12 bases from J, with 11 bases between. Per germline, CDR1 SEHNR and CDR2 FQNEAQ (reference sequence). There are 12 residues in the CDR3. Full variable domain (missing parts from reference TRBV7-9 and TRBJ2-1): DTGVSQNPRHKITKRGQNVTFRCDPISEHNRLYWYRQTLGQGPEFLTYFQNEAQLEKSRLLSDRFSAERPKGSFSTLEIQRTEQGDSAMYLCASSLRGTGQFFGPGTRLTVL.

CDR3 sequence: CASSPSISGNTIYF. The CDR3 DNA follows: TGTGCCAGCTCACCGTCCATTTCTGGAAACACCATATATTTT. The chain links TRBV18 to TRBJ1-3; the D is unclear. Trimming left V 3 bases short and J 1 base short, with 7 bases between. The CDR3 is 14 residues long. Germline values: CDR1 KGHSH, CDR2 LQKENI.

This clone was seen more than once but under ten times. The V and J genes are TRBV7-9 and TRBJ2-7, with 7 bases identical to TRBD1. Germline lookup yields CDR1 SEHNR and CDR2 FQNEAQ (reference sequence). The J segment lost 6 bases and the V segment lost 6 bases, leaving 5 bases of the junction unmatched. The length of the CDR3 is 12 residues. For the CDR3, the DNA is TGTGCCAGCAGACAGGGGTCTAGCGAGCAGTACTTC. Protein sequence: CASRQGSSEQYF.

The chain carries TRBV4-2 and TRBJ2-6, with no clear D. Germline CDR1 and CDR2: LGHNA and YNFKEQ. The CDR3 totals 18 residues. Trimming shortened V by 1 base and J by 0 bases, and 13 bases separated the two germline ends. CDR3 nucleotide sequence: TGTGCCAGCAGCCAAGTTAATCGCGGTAGCTCTGGGGCCAACGTCCTGACTTTC. Encoded protein: CASSQVNRGSSGANVLTF.

The gene calls are TRBV9 and TRBJ2-3; TRBD2 matches 9 bases. This CDR3 comprises 15 residues. The germline gives CDR1 SGDLS, CDR2 YYNGEE. The junction had 5 bases not matched to a gene; V was cut back by 2 bases and J by 4 bases. The CDR3 here is CASSVTSGPADTQYF. DNA for the CDR3: TGTGCCAGCAGCGTTACTAGCGGGCCGGCAGATACGCAGTATTTT.

The chain is built from TRBV24-1 and TRBJ2-1; D gene ambiguous. The CDR3 consists of 13 residues. The germline V gene encodes CDR1 KGHDR and CDR2 SFDVKD. The V gene lost 10 bases and the J gene lost 5 bases, with 14 bases spanning the gap. The CDR3 DNA is TGTGCCACAACCCCGGCGGAAGACAATGAGCAGTTCTTC. This gives the protein CATTPAEDNEQFF.

The chain combines TRBV9 with TRBJ2-3; TRBD2 aligns across 8 bases. CDR3 size: 17 residues. Germline trimming cut 0 bases from V and 0 bases from J; bases unmatched to any gene: 6. Germline CDR1 and CDR2: SGDLS and YYNGEE. The CDR3: CASSVGSGGGSTDTQYF. The DNA for the CDR3 is TGTGCCAGCAGCGTAGGGTCCGGGGGGGGTAGCACAGATACGCAGTATTTT.

This chain connects TRBV5-1 to TRBJ1-4; 7 positions match TRBD1. V was clipped by 4 bases and J by 3 bases; unmatched bases: 6. The CDR3 has 15 amino acids. Per germline, CDR1 SGHRS and CDR2 YFSETQ. CDR3 protein: CASSPAGQPNEKLFF. The CDR3 region has the DNA TGCGCCAGCAGCCCCGCGGGACAGCCTAATGAAAAACTGTTTTTT.

In its sample, this clone was seen a few times. The V and J genes are TRBV7-8 and TRBJ1-2, with 8 bases matching TRBD1. This CDR3 comprises 13 residues. Losses at the gene ends were 4 bases for V and 8 bases for J; bases not matched to a gene: 6. In germline, CDR1 is SGHVS, CDR2 FQNEAQ. CDR3 nucleotides: TGTGCCAGCAGCTCGACAGGGGTGCGGGGCTACACCTTC. The encoded protein is CASSSTGVRGYTF. Supplemented by reference TRBV7-8 and TRBJ1-2, the full variable domain reads GAGVSQSPRYKVAKRGQDVALRCDPISGHVSLFWYQQALGQGPEFLTYFQNEAQLDKSGLPSDRFFAERPEGSVSTLKIQRTQQEDSAVYLCASSSTGVRGYTFGSGTRLTVV.

This clone was seen a few times. The chain joins TRBV28 to TRBJ2-6, with 11 bases fitting TRBD2. This CDR3 has 18 amino acids. Germline trimming cut 5 bases from V and 1 base from J; bases unmatched to any gene: 7. CDR1 is MDHEN, CDR2 SYDVKM, per germline. The CDR3 DNA reads as TGTGCCAGCAGTCCACTAGCGGGAGTTTTGTCTGGGGCCAACGTCCTGACTTTC. Protein sequence: CASSPLAGVLSGANVLTF.

The V gene is TRBV28, the J gene TRBJ2-3; 8 bases line up with TRBD1. The CDR3 is 16 amino acids. Germline V gives CDR1 MDHEN, CDR2 SYDVKM. V was clipped by 4 bases and J by 1 base; unmatched bases: 7. CDR3 sequence (DNA): TGTGCCAGCAGTTACAACCCAGGGGGCCGCACAGATACGCAGTATTTT. This sequence encodes CASSYNPGGRTDTQYF.

This clone was seen a handful of times. The V gene is TRBV19, the J gene TRBJ2-1, with D possibly being TRBD2 (6 bases). V lost 0 bases, J lost 5 bases, and 11 bases lay in between. The V gene's germline CDR1 is LNHDA and CDR2 SQIVND (reference sequence). The length of the CDR3 is 15 residues. The CDR3 reads CASSIDFGGNNEQFF. In nucleotides, the CDR3 is TGTGCCAGTAGTATAGATTTCGGGGGTAACAATGAGCAGTTCTTC.

This clone turned up a few times. The chain couples TRBV2 to TRBJ1-2, with D perhaps matching TRBD1 (5 bases). V was clipped by 6 bases and J by 6 bases, with 17 bases between them. The germline CDR1 and CDR2 sequences are SNHLY and FYNNEI. The CDR3 is 14 residues long. The CDR3 region has the DNA TGTGCCAGCAGAGATGACAGCTTCCTCCATGGCTACACCTTC. Protein sequence: CASRDDSFLHGYTF. The entire variable domain, with the rest obtained from reference TRBV2 and TRBJ1-2, is as follows: EPEVTQTPSHQVTQMGQEVILRCVPISNHLYFYWYRQILGQKVEFLVSFYNNEISEKSEIFDDQFSVERPDGSNFTLKIRSTKLEDSAMYFCASRDDSFLHGYTFGSGTRLTVV.

The chain has TRBV29-1 and TRBJ2-3, with a tentative D call TRBD1 (6 bases). The CDR3 has 13 amino acids. V was pared by 7 bases and J by 1 base, with 12 bases between. The germline V gene has CDR1 SQVTM and CDR2 ANQGSEA. CDR3 DNA sequence: TGCAGCGCCAGGGGAGACCGCACAGATACGCAGTATTTT. It translates to CSARGDRTDTQYF.

The chain links TRBV19 to TRBJ1-5; 9 bases line up with TRBD1. With V trimmed by 5 bases and J by 0 bases, 2 bases remained unmatched. Germline assignment: CDR1 LNHDA and CDR2 SQIVND (reference sequence). This CDR3 is built from 15 residues. CDR3 nucleotide sequence: TGTGCCAGTAGTGTGGGACAGGGTAGCAATCAGCCCCAGCATTTT. This translates into CASSVGQGSNQPQHF.

In its sample, this clone was seen once. The chain employs TRBV27 and TRBJ1-1; D possibly corresponds to TRBD1 (6 bases). V gave up 3 bases and J gave up 0 bases, with 17 bases separating them. The V gene's germline CDR1 is MNHEY and CDR2 SMNVEV (reference sequence). The CDR3 is 17 amino acids. The CDR3 spells CASSLAQPQGMNTEAFF. The CDR3 coding sequence is TGTGCCAGCAGTTTGGCCCAACCGCAGGGGATGAACACTGAAGCTTTCTTT.

Here the CDR3 reads CASSSTGYAGANVLTF. Here the CDR3 DNA reads TGCGCCAGCAGCTCGACAGGGTACGCTGGGGCCAACGTCCTGACTTTC. The V gene is TRBV5-1, the J gene TRBJ2-6; 7 bases line up with TRBD1. With V trimmed by 3 bases and J by 2 bases, 5 bases remained unmatched. Germline CDR1 and CDR2: SGHRS and YFSETQ. The CDR3 consists of 16 residues.

CDR3 sequence: CASSPNIGGWAEAFF. The CDR3 DNA sequence: TGTGCCAGCAGCCCAAACATAGGAGGGTGGGCTGAAGCTTTCTTT. V is TRBV4-2 and J is TRBJ1-1; D is unresolved. The CDR3 is made up of 15 amino acids. The V gene lost 4 bases and the J gene lost 6 bases, with 18 bases spanning the gap. Looked up from germline, CDR1 is LGHNA and CDR2 is YNFKEQ.

This chain connects TRBV6-5 to TRBJ2-3; the D gene is possibly TRBD2 (5 bases). The CDR3 is made up of 13 amino acids. V was cut by 2 bases and J by 3 bases, with 6 bases left in between. Germline V gives CDR1 MNHEY, CDR2 SVGAGI. CDR3 DNA sequence: TGTGCCAGCAGTTACCCGGGAACAGATACGCAGTATTTT. It codes for CASSYPGTDTQYF.